This T cell receptor beta chain was obtained from a study of T-cell reconstitution after alpha-beta-depleted transplantation in children. Preparation of the TCRbeta library involved a method that used unique molecular identifiers. TCRdb used MiXCR to reprocess the PCR reads, holding one entry per CDR3 protein. The sample holds over 400,000 distinct CDR3 sequences, 9.5% to 15% seen once. The clonotype comes from a human donor who donated a stem cell graft to a child with combined immunodeficiency. The sequencing used PBMCs from the stem cell graft donor, collected from the stem cell graft.

The CDR3: CASSLDTSRSYEQYF. Written as DNA, the CDR3 is TGTGCCAGCAGCTTGGATACTAGCCGGTCCTACGAGCAGTACTTC. The V gene is TRBV5-5, the J gene TRBJ2-7; tentatively, D is TRBD2 (6 bases). Trimming pared 0 bases from V and 1 base from J, leaving 11 bases between. The germline gives CDR1 SGHKS, CDR2 YYEKEE (reference sequence). There are 15 residues in the CDR3.